The sequence of this T cell receptor (beta chain) was determined in a study of blood T cell repertoires in COVID-19. Background on the study: Acute and convalescent COVID-19 samples came from the United States, Italy and Spain. PBMCs, B-cell-depleted T cells, or T cells were the source of the cDNA or gDNA that made up the material.

V shed 0 bases and J shed 0 bases, with 8 bases lying between them. Germline CDR1 MGHRA, CDR2 YSYEKL. There are 15 residues in the CDR3. Authors' data handling: From reference gene primer amplification, estimates of nucleated cell counts were derived. This table comes from immunoSEQ multiplex PCR, and its TCRdb copy is limited to in-frame clones, with some not included. Clonal size and the V and J genes are those of that table, whereas D and trimming came from the DNA. The profile shows around 300,000 clones, 70% to 90% of them singletons. This TCR was sampled from a man in his late teens or twenties with active or convalescent COVID-19. V is TRBV4-1 and J is TRBJ2-5; D is possibly TRBD2 (5 bases). The material sequenced was peripheral blood. The CDR3 is CASSQEGLNQETQYF. In DNA form, the CDR3 reads TGCGCCAGCAGCCAAGAAGGACTGAACCAAGAGACCCAGTACTTC.